The next 8 T cell receptor beta chains were all read from a single sample in a study of beta chain features in type 1 diabetes. Sequencing targeted expressed TCRB transcripts, as all isolated RNA had been reverse transcribed. TCRdb keeps only in-frame clones here, not all; method: immunoSEQ multiplex PCR. The sample lists some 660,000 clones, about 14% occurring once. Antigen specificity for these receptors is unknown. Notes on the study in general: Among all four CD4+ subsets, Type 1 diabetes patients had TCRB CDR3s that were moderately but significantly shorter.

The sample was naive CD4+ T cells from blood. Receptors originate from a man aged 18 to 30 with type 1 diabetes.

The table lists this clone with a few counts. This chain links TRBV19 with TRBJ2-1, with 7 bases lining up with TRBD1. After removal of 8 bases from V and 3 bases from J, the junction contained 1 base not matched to a gene. Looked up from germline, CDR1 is LNHDA and CDR2 is SQIVND (reference sequence). The length of the CDR3 is 12 residues. Written as DNA, the CDR3 is TGTGCCAGTCAGGGGGTCTACAATGAGCAGTTCTTC. It codes for CASQGVYNEQFF.

Only one count was recorded for this clone. The chain combines TRBV16 with TRBJ2-2, with D unclear. The V gene lost 1 base and the J gene lost 4 bases, with 1 base spanning the gap. Per germline, CDR1 KGHSY and CDR2 FQNENV. The CDR3 is made up of 12 amino acids. The CDR3 region is CASSQFTGELFF. In nucleotides, the CDR3 is TGTGCCAGCAGCCAATTCACCGGGGAGCTGTTTTTT.

This clone was detected a few times. This sequence joins TRBV7-9 and TRBJ1-2, with TRBD1 matching 7 bases. V dropped 1 base and J dropped 4; count of bases not matched to a gene: 3. The germline V gene encodes CDR1 SEHNR and CDR2 FQNEAQ (reference sequence). The CDR3 is 14 amino acids. The CDR3 DNA reads as TGTGCCAGCAGCTTAGGGCGGACAGGCTATGGCTACACCTTC. Its translation is CASSLGRTGYGYTF.

The chain has TRBV6-1 and TRBJ2-5; TRBD1 aligns across 11 bases. This CDR3 is 15 amino acids long. V shed 6 bases, J shed 5 bases, and the junction held 8 bases outside the gene matches. Germline CDR1 MNHNS, CDR2 SASEGT. DNA for the CDR3: TGTGCCAGCAGACTGGACAGGGGGCGCGTGGAGACCCAGTACTTC. Encoded protein: CASRLDRGRVETQYF.

The table lists this clone with a few counts. V and J are TRBV7-2 and TRBJ1-5; D is unresolved. The length of the CDR3 is 15 residues. Between the trimmed V and J ends, which lost 5 bases and 4 bases, there was a span of 15 bases. CDR1 and CDR2 (germline): SGHTA, FQGNSA. The CDR3 loop reads CASSPVGPPNQPQHF. The CDR3 nucleotides read TGTGCCAGCAGCCCGGTTGGGCCCCCAAATCAGCCCCAGCATTTT.

The gene calls are TRBV4-3 and TRBJ1-1; D ambiguous. The V and J ends lost 3 bases and 6 bases respectively, with 14 bases between them. The CDR3 covers 14 residues. CDR1 is LGHNA, CDR2 YSLEER, per germline. CDR3 in DNA: TGCGCCAGCAGCCATCACTCCGCGACCCCTGAAGCTTTCTTT. It is translated as CASSHHSATPEAFF.

This clone was picked up a small number of times. Other DNA sequences in the same sample also yield this CDR3. This chain links TRBV5-1 with TRBJ1-6; 9 positions match TRBD1. The CDR3 length is 14 residues. Germline V gives CDR1 SGHRS, CDR2 YFSETQ. V lost 4 bases to trimming and J lost 7 bases; unmatched junction nucleotides: 3. CDR3 nucleotide sequence: TGCGCCAGCAGCGGAGGACAGGGGAATTCACCCCTCCACTTT. This gives the protein CASSGGQGNSPLHF.

The chain employs TRBV11-1 and TRBJ1-2; 8 bases fit TRBD1. Losses at the gene ends were 7 bases for V and 2 bases for J; bases not matched to a gene: 6. The CDR3 totals 14 residues. The germline V gene encodes CDR1 SGHAT and CDR2 FQDESV (reference sequence). The DNA for the CDR3 is TGTGCCAGCACCAGGGGGCTGGGCAACTATGGCTACACCTTC. Translation: CASTRGLGNYGYTF.